This entry lists 2 T cell receptor beta chains sequenced from one sample in a study of CD8 T cells in Susac syndrome. An input of about 0.5 to 1 ug of RNA was subjected to reverse transcription using random hexamers. TCRdb itself ran the immunoSEQ multiplex PCR reads through MiXCR, one entry per CDR3 protein. The sample contains over 300,000 distinct CDR3 sequences, 90% to 95% of which appear only once. The sample was CD4+ T cells from PBMCs. The receptors shown here come from a human donor with multiple sclerosis.

J is TRBJ2-1 and V is TRBV29-1; 8 bases match TRBD2. From germline, CDR1 is SQVTM and CDR2 ANQGSEA. The junction had 10 bases not matched to a gene; V was cut back by 3 bases and J by 3 bases. This CDR3 spans 16 amino acids. Written as DNA, the CDR3 is TGCAGCGTTGAGTCCGGGAGGGTCAACCGCTACAATGAGCAGTTCTTC. This codes for CSVESGRVNRYNEQFF.

The chain employs TRBV9 and TRBJ2-3; no definite D call. The CDR3 covers 16 residues. From germline, CDR1 is SGDLS and CDR2 YYNGEE. Trimming left V 3 bases short and J 0 bases short, with 14 bases between. The CDR3 protein is CASSGPGTTSTDTQYF. The CDR3, as DNA: TGTGCCAGCAGCGGGCCCGGAACGACGAGCACAGATACGCAGTATTTT.